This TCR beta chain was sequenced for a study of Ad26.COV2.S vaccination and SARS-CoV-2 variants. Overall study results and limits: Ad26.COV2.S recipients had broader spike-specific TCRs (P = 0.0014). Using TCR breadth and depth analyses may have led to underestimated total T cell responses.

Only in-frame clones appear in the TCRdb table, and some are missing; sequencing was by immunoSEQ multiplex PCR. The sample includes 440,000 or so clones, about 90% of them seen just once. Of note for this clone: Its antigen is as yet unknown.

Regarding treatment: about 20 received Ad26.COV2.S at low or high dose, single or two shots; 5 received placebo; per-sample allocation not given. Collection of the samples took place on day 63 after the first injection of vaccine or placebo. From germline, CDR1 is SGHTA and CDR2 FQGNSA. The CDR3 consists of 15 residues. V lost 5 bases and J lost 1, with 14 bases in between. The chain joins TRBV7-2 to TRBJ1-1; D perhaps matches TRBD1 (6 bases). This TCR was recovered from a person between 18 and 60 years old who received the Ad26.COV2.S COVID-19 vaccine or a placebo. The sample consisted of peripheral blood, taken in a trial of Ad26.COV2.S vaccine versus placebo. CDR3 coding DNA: TGTGCCAGCAGCAGGCATGGGACATCGAACACTGAAGCTTTCTTT. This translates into CASSRHGTSNTEAFF.